This T cell receptor beta chain derives from a study of blood T cell repertoires in COVID-19 (dated by TCRdb to about 2020). Turning to the overall study: Samples covering the acute and convalescent phases of COVID-19 were provided by collaborators in the United States, Italy and Spain. Deeply sampled blood TCRbeta repertoires from subjects exposed to, actively infected with, or recovered from COVID-19 were included in the dataset. Sample metadata almost always included a de-identified subject ID, COVID-19 status, age in years and sex. A freely available public database, intended as a resource for researchers studying the immune response to SARS-CoV-2, is where the repertoires were released. The samples were drawn from the first 160 participants of the ongoing ImmuneRACE study and from 1,254 subjects provided by 6 global collaborators. Where HLA class I and class II types were available, the types were taken from metadata supplied by the sample provider, not from assay-based typing. The material from the prospective study consisted of cDNA or gDNA derived from T cells, B-cell-depleted T cells, or PBMCs. Findings and caveats that apply to the study as a whole: How much clinical and demographic metadata was included differed by source and by participant, and the metadata was provided uncurated.

Enrolling through a virtual design, the prospective study's participants ranged in age from roughly 18 to 89 years and lived across about two dozen United States geographic areas. To assign participants to cohorts, the prospective study relied on clinical history that participants themselves reported in a screening survey and a study questionnaire. A participant counted as exposed if, within 2 weeks of entering the study, that participant had been in contact with someone who had a PCR-confirmed or clinician-diagnosed COVID-19 case. In the prospective study, whole blood, serum and a nasopharyngeal or oropharyngeal swab were collected from each participant by mobile phlebotomists. Participants in the prospective study had the option to provide additional blood draws and questionnaires over a roughly 2-month period. Prospective study blood samples were shipped either frozen or at room temperature before DNA extraction.

Trimming removed 2 bases from V and 0 bases from J, leaving 7 bases between the germline ends. CDR3 length: 14 amino acids, cysteine to phenylalanine. Of all the DNA, just the CDR3 is kept, 42 bases in frame from base 1. CDR1 and CDR2 (MNHEY, SMNVEV) derive from the germline V gene (reference sequence). The immunoSEQ Assay, a bias-controlled multiplex PCR, was used to amplify TCRbeta CDR3 regions from genomic DNA. As for how the authors treated the data: Within the assay, amplification of reference gene primers was used to estimate how many nucleated cells each sample contained. To quantify the absolute abundance of each unique TCRbeta CDR3 rearrangement, sequence reads were collapsed and filtered. For each sample, productive Simpson clonality was calculated as the square root of Simpson's diversity index over productive rearrangements. The immuneACCESS repertoire file appears here via TCRdb, limited to in-frame rearrangements. These files lack a portion of the clones; in checked studies, under half of the deficit traces to unresolved V genes, and the cause of the others is not known. V and J calls plus clone size are reproduced from that table; the DNA served to infer D and trimming. The sample table shows more than 300,000 clones, and 90% are seen once. The ten most abundant clones make up approximately 4.1% of the sample.

Concerning this clone: Its antigen has not been determined. The record has no base qualities; no much larger clone is one base away.

This chain joins TRBV27 to TRBJ1-2; no confident D gene assignment can be made. The TCR sequence derives from a woman aged 25 to 39 who had been exposed to COVID-19. The specimen sequenced was PBMCs or T cells enriched from blood (not recorded which). The DNA reads TGTGCCAGCAGTTTAGCGGGCTCTAACTATGGCTACACCTTC. This gives the protein CASSLAGSNYGYTF.